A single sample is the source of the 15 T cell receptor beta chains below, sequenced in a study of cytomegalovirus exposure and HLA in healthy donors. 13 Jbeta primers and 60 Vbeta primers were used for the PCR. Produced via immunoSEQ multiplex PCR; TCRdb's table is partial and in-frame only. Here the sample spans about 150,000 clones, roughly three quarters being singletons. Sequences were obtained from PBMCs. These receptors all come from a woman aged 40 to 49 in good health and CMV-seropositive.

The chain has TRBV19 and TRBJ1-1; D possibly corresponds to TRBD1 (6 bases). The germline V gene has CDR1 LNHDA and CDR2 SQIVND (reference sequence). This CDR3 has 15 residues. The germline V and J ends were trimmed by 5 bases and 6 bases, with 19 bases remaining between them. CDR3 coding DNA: TGTGCCAGTAGTCCCAGGGTGGGGGCGATGGCTGAAGCTTTCTTT. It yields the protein CASSPRVGAMAEAFF.

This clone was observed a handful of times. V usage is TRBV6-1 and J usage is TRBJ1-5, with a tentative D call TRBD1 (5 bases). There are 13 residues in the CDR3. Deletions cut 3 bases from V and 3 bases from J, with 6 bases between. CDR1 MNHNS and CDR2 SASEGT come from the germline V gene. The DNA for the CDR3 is TGTGCCAGCAGTGACAGGGCCAATCAGCCCCAGCATTTT. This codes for CASSDRANQPQHF.

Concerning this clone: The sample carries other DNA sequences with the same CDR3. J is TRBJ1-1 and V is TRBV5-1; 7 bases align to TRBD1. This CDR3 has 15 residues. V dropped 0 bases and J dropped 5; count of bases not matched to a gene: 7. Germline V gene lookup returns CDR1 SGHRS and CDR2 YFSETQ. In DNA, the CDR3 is TGCGCCAGCAGCTTGGCCTCAGGGGGAGGAACTGAAGCTTTCTTT. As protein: CASSLASGGGTEAFF.

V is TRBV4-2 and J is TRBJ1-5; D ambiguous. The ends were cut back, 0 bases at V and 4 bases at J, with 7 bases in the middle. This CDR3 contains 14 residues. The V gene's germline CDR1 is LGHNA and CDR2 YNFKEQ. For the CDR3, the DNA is TGTGCCAGCAGCCAAGACTGGGAGAATCAGCCCCAGCATTTT. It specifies CASSQDWENQPQHF.

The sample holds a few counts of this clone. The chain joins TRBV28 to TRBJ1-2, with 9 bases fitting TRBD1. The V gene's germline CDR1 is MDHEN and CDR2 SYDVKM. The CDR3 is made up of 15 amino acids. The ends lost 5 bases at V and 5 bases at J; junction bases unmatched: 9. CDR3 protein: CASSPIRTGDYGYTF. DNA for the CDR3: TGTGCCAGCAGTCCTATCAGGACAGGGGATTATGGCTACACCTTC.

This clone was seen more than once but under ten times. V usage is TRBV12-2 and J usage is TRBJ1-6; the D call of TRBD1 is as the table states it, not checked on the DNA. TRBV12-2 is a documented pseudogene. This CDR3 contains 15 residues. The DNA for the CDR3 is TGTGCAAGTCGCCGCCTGAGGGTAGGGGGTTCACCCCTCCACTTT. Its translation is CASRRLRVGGSPLHF.

CDR3 DNA sequence: TGCGCCAGCAGCTTGGGCAGGGGGACTGAAGCTTTCTTT. Its protein product is CASSLGRGTEAFF. The rearrangement links TRBV5-1 to TRBJ1-1; 7 bases fit TRBD1. Germline V gene data show CDR1 as SGHRS and CDR2 as YFSETQ. After removal of 0 bases from V and 5 bases from J, the junction contained 1 base not matched to a gene. This CDR3 contains 13 residues.

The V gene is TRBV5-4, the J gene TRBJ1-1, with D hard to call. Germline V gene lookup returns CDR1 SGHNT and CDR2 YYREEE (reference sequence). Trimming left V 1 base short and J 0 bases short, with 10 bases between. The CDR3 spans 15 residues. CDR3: CASSLSYTLNTEAFF. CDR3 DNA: TGTGCCAGCAGCTTGTCATACACCCTGAACACTGAAGCTTTCTTT.

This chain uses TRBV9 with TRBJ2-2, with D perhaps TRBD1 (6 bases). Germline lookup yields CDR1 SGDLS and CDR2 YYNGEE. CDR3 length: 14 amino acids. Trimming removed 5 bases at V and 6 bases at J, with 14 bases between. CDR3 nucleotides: TGTGCCAGCAGAAATAAACAGGGATCCGGGGAGCTGTTTTTT. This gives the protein CASRNKQGSGELFF.

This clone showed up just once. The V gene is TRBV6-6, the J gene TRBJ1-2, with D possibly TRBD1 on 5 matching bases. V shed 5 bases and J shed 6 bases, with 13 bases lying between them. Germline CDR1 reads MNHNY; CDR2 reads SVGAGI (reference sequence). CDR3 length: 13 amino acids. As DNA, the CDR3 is TGTGCCAGCAGTACCGGGGGGGGGAATGGCTACACCTTC. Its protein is CASSTGGGNGYTF.

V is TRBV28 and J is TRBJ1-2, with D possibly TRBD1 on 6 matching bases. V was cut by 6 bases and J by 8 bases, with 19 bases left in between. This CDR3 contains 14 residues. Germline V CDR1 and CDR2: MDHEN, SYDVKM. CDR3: CASRPTGSPRGYTF. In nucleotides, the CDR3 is TGTGCCAGCAGACCTACAGGGTCCCCCCGCGGCTACACCTTC.

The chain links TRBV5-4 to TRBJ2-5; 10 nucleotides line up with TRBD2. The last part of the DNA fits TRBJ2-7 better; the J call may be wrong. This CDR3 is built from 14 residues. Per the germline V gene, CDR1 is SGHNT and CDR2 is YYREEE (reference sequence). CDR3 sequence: CASSWTSGSYEQYF. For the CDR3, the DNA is TGTGCCAGCAGCTGGACTAGCGGTTCCTACGAGCAGTACTTC.

This CDR3 is CATSSSGGGPGGIQYF. In DNA, the CDR3 is TGTGCCACCAGCAGCTCTGGCGGGGGCCCCGGGGGCATTCAGTACTTC. The V and J genes are TRBV15 and TRBJ2-4; weak D call: TRBD2 (7 bases). Trimming pared 3 bases from V and 9 bases from J, leaving 21 bases between. The CDR3 has 16 amino acids. Germline V lookup: CDR1 LNHNV, CDR2 YYDKDF (reference sequence).

This CDR3 reads CASSFSPQSPLHF. For the CDR3, the DNA is TGTGCCAGCAGCTTTAGTCCCCAATCACCCCTCCACTTT. The chain has TRBV13 and TRBJ1-6; D gene unclear. The germline gives CDR1 PRHDT, CDR2 FYEKMQ (reference sequence). The CDR3 runs 13 residues. V was cut by 3 bases and J by 10 bases, with 10 bases left in between.

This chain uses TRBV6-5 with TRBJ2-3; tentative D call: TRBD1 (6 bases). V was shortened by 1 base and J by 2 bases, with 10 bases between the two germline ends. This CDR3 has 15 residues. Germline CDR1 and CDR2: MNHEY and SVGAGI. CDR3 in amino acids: CASSYYGTNTDTQYF. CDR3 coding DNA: TGTGCCAGCAGTTACTACGGGACAAACACAGATACGCAGTATTTT.